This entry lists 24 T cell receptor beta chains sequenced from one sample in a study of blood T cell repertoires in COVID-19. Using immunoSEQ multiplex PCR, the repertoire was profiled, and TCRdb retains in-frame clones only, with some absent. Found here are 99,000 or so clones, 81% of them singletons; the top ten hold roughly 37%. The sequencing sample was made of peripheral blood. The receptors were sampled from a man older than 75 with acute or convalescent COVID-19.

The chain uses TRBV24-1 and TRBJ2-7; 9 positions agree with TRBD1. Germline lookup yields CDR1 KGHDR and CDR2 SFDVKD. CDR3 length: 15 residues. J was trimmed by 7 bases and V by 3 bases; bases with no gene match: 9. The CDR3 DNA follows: TGTGCCACCAGTGATACCCGGGACAGGGCTAATGAGCAGTACTTC. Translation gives CATSDTRDRANEQYF.

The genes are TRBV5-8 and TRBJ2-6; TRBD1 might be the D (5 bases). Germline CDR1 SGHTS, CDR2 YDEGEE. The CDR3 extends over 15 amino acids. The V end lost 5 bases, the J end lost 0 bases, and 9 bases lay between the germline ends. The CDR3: CASSPQGSGANVLTF. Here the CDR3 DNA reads TGTGCCAGCAGTCCCCAGGGCTCTGGGGCCAACGTCCTGACTTTC.

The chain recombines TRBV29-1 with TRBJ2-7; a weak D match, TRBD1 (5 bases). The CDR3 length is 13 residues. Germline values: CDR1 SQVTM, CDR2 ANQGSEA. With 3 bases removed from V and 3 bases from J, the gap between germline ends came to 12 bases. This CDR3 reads CSVDLQGRYEQYF. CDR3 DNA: TGCAGCGTTGACCTTCAGGGTCGCTACGAGCAGTACTTC.

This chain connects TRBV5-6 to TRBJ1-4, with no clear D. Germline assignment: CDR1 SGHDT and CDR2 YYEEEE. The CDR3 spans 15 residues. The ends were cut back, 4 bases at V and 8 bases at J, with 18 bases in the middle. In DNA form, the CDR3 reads TGTGCCAGCAGCCCCTCCTTAGGAGGTGAGGAAAAACTGTTTTTT. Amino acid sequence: CASSPSLGGEEKLFF.

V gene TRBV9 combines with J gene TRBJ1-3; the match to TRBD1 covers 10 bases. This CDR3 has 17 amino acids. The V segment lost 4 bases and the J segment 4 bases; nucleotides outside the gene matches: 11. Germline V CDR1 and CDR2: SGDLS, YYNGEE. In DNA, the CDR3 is TGTGCCAGCAGCCTTACTCGACAGGGGGCGAGGGGAAACACCATATATTTT. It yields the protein CASSLTRQGARGNTIYF. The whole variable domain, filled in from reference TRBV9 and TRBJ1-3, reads DSGVTQTPKHLITATGQRVTLRCSPRSGDLSVYWYQQSLDQGLQFLIQYYNGEERAKGNILERFSAQQFPDLHSELNLSSLELGDSALYFCASSLTRQGARGNTIYFGEGSWLTVV.

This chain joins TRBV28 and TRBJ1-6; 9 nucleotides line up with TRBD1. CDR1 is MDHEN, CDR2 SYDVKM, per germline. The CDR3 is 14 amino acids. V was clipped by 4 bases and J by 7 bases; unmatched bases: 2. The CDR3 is CASSSGTGNSPLHF. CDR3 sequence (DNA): TGTGCCAGCAGTTCCGGGACAGGGAATTCACCCCTCCACTTT.

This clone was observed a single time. The CDR3 spells CASSFQGGQTGELFF. The CDR3 region has the DNA TGCGCCAGCAGCTTCCAGGGAGGTCAGACCGGGGAGCTGTTTTTT. The rearrangement links TRBV5-1 to TRBJ2-2; D is perhaps TRBD2 (6 bases). Germline CDR1 SGHRS, CDR2 YFSETQ. V lost 2 bases, J lost 5 bases, and 13 bases lay in between. The CDR3 length is 15 residues.

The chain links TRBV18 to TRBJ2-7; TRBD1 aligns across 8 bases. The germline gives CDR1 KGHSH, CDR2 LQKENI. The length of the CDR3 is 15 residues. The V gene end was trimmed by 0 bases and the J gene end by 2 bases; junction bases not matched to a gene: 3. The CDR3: CASSPPGTGAYEQYF. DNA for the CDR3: TGTGCCAGCTCACCACCCGGGACAGGAGCCTACGAGCAGTACTTC. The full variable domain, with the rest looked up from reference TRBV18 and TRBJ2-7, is NAGVMQNPRHLVRRRGQEARLRCSPMKGHSHVYWYRQLPEEGLKFMVYLQKENIIDESGMPKERFSAEFPKEGPSILRIQQVVRGDSAAYFCASSPPGTGAYEQYFGPGTRLTVT.

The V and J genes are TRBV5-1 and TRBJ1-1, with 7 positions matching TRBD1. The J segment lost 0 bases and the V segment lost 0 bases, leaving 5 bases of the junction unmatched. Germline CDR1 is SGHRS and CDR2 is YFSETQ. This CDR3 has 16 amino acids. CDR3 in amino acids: CASSLGTGAMNTEAFF. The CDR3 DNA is TGCGCCAGCAGCTTGGGTACAGGGGCGATGAACACTGAAGCTTTCTTT. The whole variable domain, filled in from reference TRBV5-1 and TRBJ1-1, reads KAGVTQTPRYLIKTRGQQVTLSCSPISGHRSVSWYQQTPGQGLQFLFEYFSETQRNKGNFPGRFSGRQFSNSRSEMNVSTLELGDSALYLCASSLGTGAMNTEAFFGQGTRLTVV.

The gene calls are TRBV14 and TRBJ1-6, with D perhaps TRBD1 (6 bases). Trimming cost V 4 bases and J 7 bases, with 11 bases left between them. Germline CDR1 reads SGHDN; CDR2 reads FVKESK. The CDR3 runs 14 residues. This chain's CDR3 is CASSRRDTNSPLHF. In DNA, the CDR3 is TGTGCCAGCAGCCGCCGGGACACCAATTCACCCCTCCACTTT.

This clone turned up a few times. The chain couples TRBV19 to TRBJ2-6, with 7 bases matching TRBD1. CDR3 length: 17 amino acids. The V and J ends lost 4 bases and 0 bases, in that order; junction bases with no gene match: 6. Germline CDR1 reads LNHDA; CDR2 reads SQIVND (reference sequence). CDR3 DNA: TGTGCCAGTAGTAAAGGACAGGCCGACTCTGGGGCCAACGTCCTGACTTTC. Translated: CASSKGQADSGANVLTF.

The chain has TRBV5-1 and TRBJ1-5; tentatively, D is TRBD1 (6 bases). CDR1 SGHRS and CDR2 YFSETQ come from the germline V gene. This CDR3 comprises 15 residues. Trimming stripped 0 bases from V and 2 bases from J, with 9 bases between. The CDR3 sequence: CASSLGDTGNQPQHF. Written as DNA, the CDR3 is TGCGCCAGCAGCTTGGGGGACACAGGCAATCAGCCCCAGCATTTT.

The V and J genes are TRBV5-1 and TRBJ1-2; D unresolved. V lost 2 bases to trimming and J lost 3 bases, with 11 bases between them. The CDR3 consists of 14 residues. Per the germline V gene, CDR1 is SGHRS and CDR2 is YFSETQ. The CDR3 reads CASSFEAADYGYTF. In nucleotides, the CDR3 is TGCGCCAGCAGCTTCGAGGCGGCGGACTATGGCTACACCTTC.

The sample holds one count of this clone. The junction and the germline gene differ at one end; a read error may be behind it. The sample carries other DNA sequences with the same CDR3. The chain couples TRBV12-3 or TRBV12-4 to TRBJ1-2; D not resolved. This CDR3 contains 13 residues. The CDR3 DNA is TGTGCCAGCAGTGGCAGGAAGAAGCCTGGCTATACCTTC. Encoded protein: CASSGRKKPGYTF.

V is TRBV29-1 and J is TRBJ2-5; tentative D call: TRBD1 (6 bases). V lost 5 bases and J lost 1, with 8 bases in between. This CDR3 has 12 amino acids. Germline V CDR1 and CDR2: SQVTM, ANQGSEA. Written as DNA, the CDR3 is TGCAGCGTTTACAGGGCCCAAGAGACCCAGTACTTC. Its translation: CSVYRAQETQYF. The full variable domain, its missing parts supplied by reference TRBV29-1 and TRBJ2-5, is SAVISQKPSRDICQRGTSLTIQCQVDSQVTMMFWYRQQPGQSLTLIATANQGSEATYESGFVIDKFPISRPNLTFSTLTVSNMSPEDSSIYLCSVYRAQETQYFGPGTRLLVL.

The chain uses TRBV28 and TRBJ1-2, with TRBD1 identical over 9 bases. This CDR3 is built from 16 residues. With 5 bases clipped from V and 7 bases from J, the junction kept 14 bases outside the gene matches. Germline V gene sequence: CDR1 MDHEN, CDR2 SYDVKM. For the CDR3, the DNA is TGTGCCAGCAGTCCCGGGACAGGGCCCTTCGTGGGTGGCTACACCTTC. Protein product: CASSPGTGPFVGGYTF.

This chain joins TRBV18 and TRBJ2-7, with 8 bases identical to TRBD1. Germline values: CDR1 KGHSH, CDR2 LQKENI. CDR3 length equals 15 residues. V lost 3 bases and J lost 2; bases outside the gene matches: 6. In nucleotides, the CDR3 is TGTGCCAGCTCACCGACGACAGGGGCGACCTACGAGCAGTACTTC. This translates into CASSPTTGATYEQYF. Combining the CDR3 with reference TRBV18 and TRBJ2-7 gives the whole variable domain NAGVMQNPRHLVRRRGQEARLRCSPMKGHSHVYWYRQLPEEGLKFMVYLQKENIIDESGMPKERFSAEFPKEGPSILRIQQVVRGDSAAYFCASSPTTGATYEQYFGPGTRLTVT.

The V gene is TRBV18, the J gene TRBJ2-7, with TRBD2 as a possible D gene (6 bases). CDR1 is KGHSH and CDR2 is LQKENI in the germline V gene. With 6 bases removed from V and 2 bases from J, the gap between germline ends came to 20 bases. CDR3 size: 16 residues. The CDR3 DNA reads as TGTGCCAGCTCCCCGACAACGGGAGATAGTGCCTACGAGCAGTACTTC. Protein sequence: CASSPTTGDSAYEQYF.

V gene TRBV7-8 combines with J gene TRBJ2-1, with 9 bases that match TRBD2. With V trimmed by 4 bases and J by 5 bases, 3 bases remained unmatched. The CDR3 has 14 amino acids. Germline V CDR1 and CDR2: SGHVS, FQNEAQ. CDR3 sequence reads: CASSSLAGNNEQFF. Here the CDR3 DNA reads TGTGCCAGCAGCTCCCTAGCGGGAAACAATGAGCAGTTCTTC.

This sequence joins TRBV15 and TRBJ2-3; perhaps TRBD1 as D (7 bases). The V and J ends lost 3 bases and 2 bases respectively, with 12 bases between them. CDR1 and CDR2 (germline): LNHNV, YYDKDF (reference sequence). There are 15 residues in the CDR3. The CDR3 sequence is CATSRRDSLTDTQYF. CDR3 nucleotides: TGTGCCACCAGCAGGCGGGACAGTCTCACAGATACGCAGTATTTT.

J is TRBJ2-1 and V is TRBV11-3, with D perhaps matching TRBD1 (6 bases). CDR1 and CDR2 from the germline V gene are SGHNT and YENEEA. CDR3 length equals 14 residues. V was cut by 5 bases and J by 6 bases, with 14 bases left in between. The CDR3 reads CASSPRGGVNEQFF. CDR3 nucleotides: TGTGCCAGCAGCCCTAGAGGGGGAGTCAATGAGCAGTTCTTC. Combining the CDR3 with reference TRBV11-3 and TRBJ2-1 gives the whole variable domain EAGVVQSPRYKIIEKKQPVAFWCNPISGHNTLYWYLQNLGQGPELLIRYENEEAVDDSQLPKDRFSAERLKGVDSTLKIQPAELGDSAVYLCASSPRGGVNEQFFGPGTRLTVL.

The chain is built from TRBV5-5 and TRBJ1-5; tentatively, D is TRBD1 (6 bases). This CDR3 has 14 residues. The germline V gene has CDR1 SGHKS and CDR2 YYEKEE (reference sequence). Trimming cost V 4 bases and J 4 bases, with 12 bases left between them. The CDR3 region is CASSEGTLNQPQHF. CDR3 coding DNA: TGTGCCAGCAGCGAAGGGACACTTAATCAGCCCCAGCATTTT. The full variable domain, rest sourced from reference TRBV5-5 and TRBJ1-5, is DAGVTQSPTHLIKTRGQQVTLRCSPISGHKSVSWYQQVLGQGPQFIFQYYEKEERGRGNFPDRFSARQFPNYSSELNVNALLLGDSALYLCASSEGTLNQPQHFGDGTRLSIL.

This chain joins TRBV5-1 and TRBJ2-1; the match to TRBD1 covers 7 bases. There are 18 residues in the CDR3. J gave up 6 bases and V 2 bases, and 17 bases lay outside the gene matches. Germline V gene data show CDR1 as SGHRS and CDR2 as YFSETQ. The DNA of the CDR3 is TGCGCCAGCAGCTTACCCCGCCGACAGGGCTCGAAGACCAATGAGCAGTTCTTC. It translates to CASSLPRRQGSKTNEQFF.

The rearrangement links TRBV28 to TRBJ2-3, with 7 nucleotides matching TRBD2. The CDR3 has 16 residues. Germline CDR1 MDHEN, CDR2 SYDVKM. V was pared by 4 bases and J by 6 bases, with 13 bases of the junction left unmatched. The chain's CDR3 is CASSSGTGGRRDTQYF. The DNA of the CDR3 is TGTGCCAGCAGTTCGGGGACTGGCGGGAGAAGGGATACGCAGTATTTT.